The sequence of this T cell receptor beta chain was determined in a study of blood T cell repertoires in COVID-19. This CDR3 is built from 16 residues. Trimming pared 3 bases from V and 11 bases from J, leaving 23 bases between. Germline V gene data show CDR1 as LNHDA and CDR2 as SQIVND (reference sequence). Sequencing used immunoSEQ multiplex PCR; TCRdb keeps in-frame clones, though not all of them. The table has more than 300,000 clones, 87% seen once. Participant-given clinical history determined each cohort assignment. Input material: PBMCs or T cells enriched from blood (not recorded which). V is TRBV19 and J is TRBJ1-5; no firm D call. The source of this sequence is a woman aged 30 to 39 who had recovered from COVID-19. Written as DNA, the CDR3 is TGTGCCAGTAGTATGAGTTTCGCGGGTTCCTCGGCGTCCCAGCATTTT. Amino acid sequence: CASSMSFAGSSASQHF.